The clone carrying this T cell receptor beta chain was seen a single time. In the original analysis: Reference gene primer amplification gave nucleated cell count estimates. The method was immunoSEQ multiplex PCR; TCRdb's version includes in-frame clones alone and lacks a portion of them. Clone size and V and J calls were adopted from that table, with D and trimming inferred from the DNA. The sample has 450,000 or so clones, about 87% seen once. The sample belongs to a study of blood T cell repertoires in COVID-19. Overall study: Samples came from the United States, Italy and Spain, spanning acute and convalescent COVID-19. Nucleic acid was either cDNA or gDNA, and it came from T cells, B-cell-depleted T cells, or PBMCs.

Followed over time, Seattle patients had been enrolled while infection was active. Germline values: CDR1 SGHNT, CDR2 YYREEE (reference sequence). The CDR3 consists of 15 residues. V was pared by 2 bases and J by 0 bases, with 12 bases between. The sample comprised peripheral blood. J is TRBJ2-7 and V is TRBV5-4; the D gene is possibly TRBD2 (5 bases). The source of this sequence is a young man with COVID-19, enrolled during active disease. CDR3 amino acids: CASSFNGDSSYEQYF. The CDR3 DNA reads TGTGCCAGCAGCTTTAACGGGGATAGCTCCTACGAGCAGTACTTC.